The rows below give T cell receptor beta chains drawn from one sample of a study of blood T cells in healthy people across ages. TCRdb analysed the 5' RACE reads with MiXCR anew, one entry per CDR3 protein. The sample includes some 1.7 million distinct CDR3 sequences, roughly 28% seen only once; the top ten take less than 9.5%. The sample consisted of blood. These receptors were taken from a woman in her 30s in good health. CDR3s include the opening cysteine and the closing phenylalanine or tryptophan. D genes are given only for firm matches. Some rows have no size entry. The others give once, few or many, or a class for an expanded clone.

CDR3nt,CDR3aa,abundance,d_gene,j_gene,v_gene
TGCGCCAGCAGCTTACGACAGGGGGCAAAAGATACGCAGTATTTT,CASSLRQGAKDTQYF,.,TRBD1,TRBJ2-3,TRBV5-1
TGTGTCAGCAGCCCTGGGGTGGCGACCCAATTATTGGGCTACGAGCAGTACTTC,CVSSPGVATQLLGYEQYF,.,.,TRBJ2-7,TRBV7-6
TGTGCCAGCAGTTTTTCTAAGAAGGGGCATCCGGACAATGAGCAGTTCTTC,CASSFSKKGHPDNEQFF,few,.,TRBJ2-1,TRBV27
TGCAGCGTTGAAGAAGGGACAGATACGCAGTATTTT,CSVEEGTDTQYF,many,.,TRBJ2-3,TRBV29-1
TGTGCCAGCAGTTTTATGGGGCTCGGCTACACCTTC,CASSFMGLGYTF,few,.,TRBJ1-2,TRBV28
TGTGCCAGCAGCTCTAGCGAGAGATGGTTCGAGCAGTACTTC,CASSSSERWFEQYF,few,.,TRBJ2-7,TRBV7-6
TGTGCCAGCAGCGCGGGAGGCTATATCTACGAGCAGTACTTC,CASSAGGYIYEQYF,few,TRBD2,TRBJ2-7,TRBV9
TGTGCCACCAGCAGAAAGGGGGGGGCCGCGTCCCGGGATGCGACGCAGTATTTT,CATSRKGGAASRDATQYF,.,.,TRBJ2-3,TRBV15
TGTGCCAGCAGCCCGCCGGGACTAGCGGGATCCTACAATGAGCAGTACTTC,CASSPPGLAGSYNEQYF,.,TRBD2,TRBJ2-4,TRBV11-2
TGTGCCAGCATCTTATCATCCTTCAGCGGGGGGCGAAACATTCAGTACTTC,CASILSSFSGGRNIQYF,few,TRBD2,TRBJ2-4,TRBV7-2
TGTGCCACCAGCAGAGCGGGCAGGGGATACAATGAGCAGTTCTTC,CATSRAGRGYNEQFF,many,.,TRBJ2-1,TRBV15
TGCGCCAGCACCAGTTCGGAGGGGGTTTACGAGCAGTACTTC,CASTSSEGVYEQYF,.,.,TRBJ2-7,TRBV5-1
TGCAGTGTCACTAGCGGTTCTAGCTCCTACGAGCAGTACTTC,CSVTSGSSSYEQYF,many,TRBD2,TRBJ2-7,TRBV20-1
TGTGCCAGCAGTCTTTTCTTAGGGGATCCTCAGTTCTTC,CASSLFLGDPQFF,.,.,TRBJ2-1,TRBV12-3/TRBV12-4
TGTGCCAGCAGTGAATATAAGGGCAGTCAAGAGACCCAGTACTTC,CASSEYKGSQETQYF,.,.,TRBJ2-5,TRBV25-1
TGTGCCACCAGCCCCATCTCTGGGGGATCTCCAGATACGCAGTATTTT,CATSPISGGSPDTQYF,.,.,TRBJ2-3,TRBV15
TGTGCCAGCAGCCAAACGACTTTCGCGGGAGGCAGTGAGCAGTTCTTC,CASSQTTFAGGSEQFF,few,TRBD2,TRBJ2-1,TRBV3-1
TGCAGTGCGGACGGGCCCCCAGAGCCTCAATATGGCTACACCTTC,CSADGPPEPQYGYTF,.,.,TRBJ1-2,TRBV20-1
TGTGCCATCAGTGACGGCGGGAGCACAGATACGCAGTATTTT,CAISDGGSTDTQYF,few,.,TRBJ2-3,TRBV10-3
TGCCCGACGGCGCTTAACTATGGCTACACCTTC,CPTALNYGYTF,many,.,TRBJ1-2,TRBV9
TGTGCCAGCACCTTCACTGGGGGCTCCTACAATGAGCAGTTCTTC,CASTFTGGSYNEQFF,few,.,TRBJ2-1,TRBV7-3
TGCAGTGCTAGAGATAACCGCGGGGGGGCCGGGGAGCAGTTCTTC,CSARDNRGGAGEQFF,few,TRBD2,TRBJ2-1,TRBV20-1
TGTGCCAGTAGTACGCGGGGGGTCGGTCGAGAGACCCAGTACTTC,CASSTRGVGRETQYF,.,TRBD2,TRBJ2-5,TRBV19
TGTGCCTGGAGTCCTGACAGAATGAACACTGAAGCTTTCTTT,CAWSPDRMNTEAFF,.,.,TRBJ1-1,TRBV30
TGCGCCAGCAGGCTTAGCGGGGGGGGTAACAATGAGCAGTGCTTC,CASRLSGGGNNEQCF,.,TRBD2,TRBJ2-1,TRBV5-1
TGTGCCAGCAGTGCGCCAGGGTCCGCCTCTGGAAACACCATATATTTT,CASSAPGSASGNTIYF,few,.,TRBJ1-3,TRBV28
TGCGCCAGCACCCCGGGGTCAGCTGAGACCCAGTACTTC,CASTPGSAETQYF,few,.,TRBJ2-5,TRBV5-1
TGTGCCAGCGCCCCCGGGACTAGCGGGAACGGTTGCGAGCAGTACTTC,CASAPGTSGNGCEQYF,.,TRBD2,TRBJ2-7,TRBV12-3/TRBV12-4
TGTGCCAGCAGGTGGACGGCAAACAATGAGCAGTTCTTC,CASRWTANNEQFF,.,.,TRBJ2-1,TRBV6-1
TGTGCCGGCAGCCGAGGTTCTGACTATGGCTACACCTTC,CAGSRGSDYGYTF,.,.,TRBJ1-2,TRBV5-5
TGTGCCAGCAGCCAAGACAGGGCTCGGTCCTATAATTCACCCCTCCACTTT,CASSQDRARSYNSPLHF,few,TRBD1,TRBJ1-6,TRBV5-6
TGTGCCAGCAGTTACTCATCCACCCCAGATTCACCCCTCCACTTT,CASSYSSTPDSPLHF,.,.,TRBJ1-6,TRBV6-5
TGTGCCAGCAGCCGGGCTAGGGACTCCTACAATGAGCAGTTCTTC,CASSRARDSYNEQFF,.,.,TRBJ2-1,TRBV9
TGCGCCAGCAGCCCCGCACTAGCGGGAGGGACCTACGAGCAGTACTTC,CASSPALAGGTYEQYF,many,TRBD2,TRBJ2-7,TRBV4-1
TGTGCCAGCAGCTTACTCCTCTCAACCGGGGAGCTGTTTTTT,CASSLLLSTGELFF,.,.,TRBJ2-2,TRBV7-7
TGTGCCAGCAGCCCCTCAGAAGCCGGGGAGCTGTTTTTT,CASSPSEAGELFF,.,.,TRBJ2-2,TRBV7-8
TGTGCCAGCAGTCGACTAGCGGCATCGACTGAGACCCAGTACTTC,CASSRLAASTETQYF,.,TRBD2,TRBJ2-5,TRBV7-7